This is a list of T cell receptor beta chains from one sample in a study of cytomegalovirus exposure and HLA in healthy donors. Data came from immunoSEQ multiplex PCR; TCRdb stores just in-frame clones and leaves some out. This sample carries 150,000 or so clones, roughly 76% of them seen once, and the ten largest clones take around 4.7%. Input material: PBMCs. Receptors originate from a woman in her late teens or twenties in good health and CMV-seropositive. CDR3s include the opening cysteine and the closing phenylalanine or tryptophan. Fields, in order: D gene, clone size, J gene, V gene, CDR3 protein, CDR3 DNA. A D gene is named only where the DNA matches it firmly. Expanded clones are given a class, and other clones once, few, many or no size at all.

D: NA
size: NA
J: TRBJ1-1
V: TRBV14
CDR3: CASSRTGGVYTEAFF
DNA: TGTGCCAGCAGCCGCACGGGGGGGGTCTACACTGAAGCTTTCTTT

D: NA
size: NA
J: TRBJ2-2
V: TRBV7-9
CDR3: CATGPGLTGELFF
DNA: TGTGCCACCGGGCCAGGACTGACCGGGGAGCTGTTTTTT

D: NA
size: once
J: TRBJ2-7
V: TRBV7-2
CDR3: CASSLSAGSYEQYF
DNA: TGTGCCAGCAGCTTAAGTGCGGGGTCCTACGAGCAGTACTTC

D: NA
size: NA
J: TRBJ1-1
V: TRBV28
CDR3: CASSLPSQGNTEAFF
DNA: TGTGCCAGCAGTTTACCTTCTCAGGGGAACACTGAAGCTTTCTTT

D: NA
size: once
J: TRBJ1-2
V: TRBV19
CDR3: CASSIWGGEKGGYTF
DNA: TGTGCCAGTAGTATCTGGGGGGGCGAAAAAGGTGGCTACACCTTC

D: TRBD2
size: once
J: TRBJ2-2
V: TRBV5-1
CDR3: CASSLGLAARELFF
DNA: TGCGCCAGCAGCTTAGGGCTAGCGGCCAGGGAGCTGTTTTTT

D: TRBD1
size: NA
J: TRBJ1-1
V: TRBV5-1
CDR3: CASRSGTGGYSEAFF
DNA: TGCGCCAGCAGATCCGGGACAGGGGGCTATTCTGAAGCTTTCTTT

D: NA
size: NA
J: TRBJ1-2
V: TRBV4-1
CDR3: CASSQAGAGGEHYGYTF
DNA: TGCGCCAGCAGCCAAGCGGGGGCGGGGGGGGAACACTATGGCTACACCTTC

D: TRBD1
size: NA
J: TRBJ1-3
V: TRBV7-9
CDR3: CASSLGWQGDSNTIYF
DNA: TGTGCCAGCAGCTTAGGATGGCAGGGGGATAGTAACACCATATATTTT

D: TRBD1
size: NA
J: TRBJ1-2
V: TRBV5-6
CDR3: CASSPGTGGRLGYTF
DNA: TGTGCCAGCAGCCCCGGGACAGGGGGCCGGCTAGGCTACACCTTC

D: TRBD1
size: once
J: TRBJ1-1
V: TRBV4-1
CDR3: CASSQAGGLRGTEAFF
DNA: TGCGCCAGCAGCCAAGCAGGGGGATTACGAGGCACTGAAGCTTTCTTT

D: TRBD1
size: NA
J: TRBJ2-1
V: TRBV5-1
CDR3: CASSRLGQGYNEQFF
DNA: TGCGCCAGCAGCCGACTCGGACAGGGGTACAATGAGCAGTTCTTC

D: NA
size: NA
J: TRBJ2-2
V: TRBV29-1
CDR3: CSVTGLLNTGELFF
DNA: TGCAGCGTCACGGGACTCCTGAACACCGGGGAGCTGTTTTTT

D: TRBD1
size: NA
J: TRBJ1-5
V: TRBV7-9
CDR3: CASSDRGGGAMYQPQHF
DNA: TGTGCCAGCAGCGACAGGGGAGGAGGAGCAATGTATCAGCCCCAGCATTTT

D: TRBD2
size: NA
J: TRBJ2-7
V: TRBV7-9
CDR3: CASSFRSSGGYGEQYF
DNA: TGTGCCAGCAGCTTTCGGTCTAGCGGGGGGTATGGCGAGCAGTACTTC

D: TRBD2
size: NA
J: TRBJ2-2
V: TRBV4-3
CDR3: CASSQELAGVRPAGELFF
DNA: TGCGCCAGCAGCCAAGAACTAGCGGGGGTCAGGCCGGCCGGGGAGCTGTTTTTT

D: TRBD1
size: NA
J: TRBJ1-6
V: TRBV5-6
CDR3: CASSGDRMNSPLHF
DNA: TGTGCCAGCAGCGGGGACAGGATGAATTCACCCCTCCACTTT

D: NA
size: NA
J: TRBJ2-5
V: TRBV29-1
CDR3: CSVESAYSGETQYF
DNA: TGCAGCGTTGAGAGTGCGTATAGCGGCGAGACCCAGTACTTC

D: NA
size: NA
J: TRBJ2-1
V: TRBV29-1
CDR3: CSVESMVGGFIDEQFF
DNA: TGCAGCGTTGAGTCAATGGTAGGCGGCTTTATTGATGAGCAGTTCTTC

D: NA
size: few
J: TRBJ1-2
V: TRBV7-9
CDR3: CASSLAPGAYGYTF
DNA: TGTGCCAGCAGCTTAGCGCCAGGGGCCTATGGCTACACCTTC

D: NA
size: once
J: TRBJ1-1
V: TRBV4-2
CDR3: CASSRSTAEMNTEAFF
DNA: TGTGCCAGCAGTCGTAGTACAGCGGAAATGAACACTGAAGCTTTCTTT

D: NA
size: NA
J: TRBJ1-5
V: TRBV6-4
CDR3: CASRENPTSNQPQHF
DNA: TGTGCCAGCAGAGAAAACCCGACAAGCAATCAGCCCCAGCATTTT

D: TRBD1
size: few
J: TRBJ2-7
V: TRBV19
CDR3: CASSHTGTGSYEQYF
DNA: TGTGCCAGTAGCCATACCGGGACAGGGAGCTACGAGCAGTACTTC

D: NA
size: NA
J: TRBJ1-1
V: TRBV5-6
CDR3: CASSFWGGNTEAFF
DNA: TGTGCCAGCAGCTTTTGGGGCGGGAACACTGAAGCTTTCTTT

D: NA
size: NA
J: TRBJ2-7
V: TRBV10-1
CDR3: CASSESATYEQYF
DNA: TGCGCCAGCAGTGAGTCGGCAACCTACGAGCAGTACTTC

D: TRBD1
size: once
J: TRBJ2-5
V: TRBV4-1
CDR3: CASSPLQGFRETQYF
DNA: TGCGCCAGCAGTCCACTACAGGGGTTCCGGGAGACCCAGTACTTC

D: NA
size: NA
J: TRBJ1-2
V: TRBV5-6
CDR3: CASSSYAGPGVYTF
DNA: TGTGCCAGCAGCTCATACGCAGGGCCGGGTGTCTACACCTTC